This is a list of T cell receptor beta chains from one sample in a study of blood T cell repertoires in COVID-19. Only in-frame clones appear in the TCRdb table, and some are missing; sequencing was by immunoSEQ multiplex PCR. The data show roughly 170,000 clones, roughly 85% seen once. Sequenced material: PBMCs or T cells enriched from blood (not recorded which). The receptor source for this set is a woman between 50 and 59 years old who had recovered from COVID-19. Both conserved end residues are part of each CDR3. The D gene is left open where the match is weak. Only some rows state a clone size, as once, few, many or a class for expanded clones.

cdr3_aa: CASSWGGANTGELFF
cdr3_nt: TGTGCCAGCAGCTGGGGGGGCGCGAACACCGGGGAGCTGTTTTTT
v_call: TRBV6-2/TRBV6-3
d_call: -
j_call: TRBJ2-2
clone_size: many

cdr3_aa: CSVEGAGELANTGELFF
cdr3_nt: TGCAGCGTTGAAGGAGCGGGGGAACTCGCGAACACCGGGGAGCTGTTTTTT
v_call: TRBV29-1
d_call: TRBD2
j_call: TRBJ2-2
clone_size: -

cdr3_aa: CASSGTGGNYGYTF
cdr3_nt: TGTGCCAGCAGTGGGACAGGGGGCAACTATGGCTACACCTTC
v_call: TRBV2
d_call: TRBD1
j_call: TRBJ1-2
clone_size: few

cdr3_aa: CASSSPSGSASGNTIYF
cdr3_nt: TGTGCCAGCAGTTCCCCAAGCGGTTCCGCCTCTGGAAACACCATATATTTT
v_call: TRBV28
d_call: -
j_call: TRBJ1-3
clone_size: once

cdr3_aa: CASSLAPEGGNTIYF
cdr3_nt: TGTGCCAGCAGCTTAGCGCCGGAGGGTGGAAACACCATATATTTT
v_call: TRBV7-9
d_call: -
j_call: TRBJ1-3
clone_size: -

cdr3_aa: CASSLLFAGQDPSDTQYF
cdr3_nt: TGTGCCAGCAGCTTACTTTTTGCGGGGCAGGACCCTTCTGATACGCAGTATTTT
v_call: TRBV7-2
d_call: -
j_call: TRBJ2-3
clone_size: -

cdr3_aa: CASRQDRGIQETQYF
cdr3_nt: TGTGCCAGTCGGCAGGACAGGGGGATCCAAGAGACCCAGTACTTC
v_call: TRBV2
d_call: TRBD1
j_call: TRBJ2-5
clone_size: -

cdr3_aa: CASSGGGFYGYTF
cdr3_nt: TGTGCCAGCAGCGGAGGGGGCTTCTATGGCTACACCTTC
v_call: TRBV9
d_call: TRBD1
j_call: TRBJ1-2
clone_size: -

cdr3_aa: CASSPSRGATNEKLFF
cdr3_nt: TGCGCCAGCAGCCCATCCAGGGGTGCAACTAATGAAAAACTGTTTTTT
v_call: TRBV4-1
d_call: -
j_call: TRBJ1-4
clone_size: -

cdr3_aa: CASSQGGGKSYGYTF
cdr3_nt: TGTGCCAGCAGCCAAGGGGGAGGGAAATCTTATGGCTACACCTTC
v_call: TRBV3-1/TRBV3-2
d_call: -
j_call: TRBJ1-2
clone_size: -

cdr3_aa: CASGSQGNTEAFF
cdr3_nt: TGTGCTAGTGGTTCCCAGGGGAACACTGAAGCTTTCTTT
v_call: TRBV12-5
d_call: -
j_call: TRBJ1-1
clone_size: -

cdr3_aa: CASSLYQGQGGAFF
cdr3_nt: TGTGCCAGCAGCCTATACCAGGGACAGGGGGGAGCTTTCTTT
v_call: TRBV3-1/TRBV3-2
d_call: TRBD1
j_call: TRBJ1-1
clone_size: -

cdr3_aa: CAWSVMGLTEAFF
cdr3_nt: TGTGCCTGGAGTGTAATGGGGCTCACTGAAGCTTTCTTT
v_call: TRBV30
d_call: -
j_call: TRBJ1-1
clone_size: -

cdr3_aa: CASSDPYNEQFF
cdr3_nt: TGTGCCAGCTCAGATCCGTACAATGAGCAGTTCTTC
v_call: TRBV27
d_call: -
j_call: TRBJ2-1
clone_size: -

cdr3_aa: CASSQDSGQPQHF
cdr3_nt: TGCGCCAGCAGCCAAGACTCGGGTCAGCCCCAGCATTTT
v_call: TRBV4-3
d_call: -
j_call: TRBJ1-5
clone_size: -

cdr3_aa: CATSDLTSGGDTQYF
cdr3_nt: TGTGCCACCAGTGATTTAACCAGCGGGGGAGATACGCAGTATTTT
v_call: TRBV24-1
d_call: TRBD2
j_call: TRBJ2-3
clone_size: -

cdr3_aa: CAISGQRGNEKLFF
cdr3_nt: TGTGCCATCAGCGGACAGCGAGGGAATGAAAAACTGTTTTTT
v_call: TRBV10-3
d_call: -
j_call: TRBJ1-4
clone_size: -

cdr3_aa: CSAGTGATYGYTF
cdr3_nt: TGCAGCGCAGGCACAGGGGCGACCTATGGCTACACCTTC
v_call: TRBV29-1
d_call: TRBD1
j_call: TRBJ1-2
clone_size: -

cdr3_aa: CATGRQVADTQYF
cdr3_nt: TGTGCCACTGGCCGACAGGTTGCAGATACGCAGTATTTT
v_call: TRBV19
d_call: -
j_call: TRBJ2-3
clone_size: -

cdr3_aa: CASSIGPNQPQHF
cdr3_nt: TGTGCCAGTAGTATAGGGCCCAATCAGCCCCAGCATTTT
v_call: TRBV19
d_call: -
j_call: TRBJ1-5
clone_size: -

cdr3_aa: CASSYRQGAYGYTF
cdr3_nt: TGTGCCAGCAGTTACAGGCAGGGGGCCTATGGCTACACCTTC
v_call: TRBV6-2/TRBV6-3
d_call: TRBD1
j_call: TRBJ1-2
clone_size: -

cdr3_aa: CASSKSLGTGGSPLHF
cdr3_nt: TGTGCCAGCAGTAAATCGTTAGGGACAGGGGGTTCACCCCTCCACTTT
v_call: TRBV6-4
d_call: TRBD1
j_call: TRBJ1-6
clone_size: -

cdr3_aa: CASSLRQGVRSSYGYTF
cdr3_nt: TGTGCCAGCAGCTTGAGACAGGGTGTTCGTTCTTCCTATGGCTACACCTTC
v_call: TRBV5-6
d_call: TRBD1
j_call: TRBJ1-2
clone_size: -

cdr3_aa: CASSLDWSYENEQFF
cdr3_nt: TGTGCCAGCAGCTTAGACTGGAGTTACGAGAATGAGCAGTTCTTC
v_call: TRBV11-2
d_call: -
j_call: TRBJ2-1
clone_size: -

cdr3_aa: CASSQVGGISNQPQHF
cdr3_nt: TGCGCCAGCAGCCAAGTTGGGGGGATTAGCAATCAGCCCCAGCATTTT
v_call: TRBV4-1
d_call: -
j_call: TRBJ1-5
clone_size: -

cdr3_aa: CASRGRVRNQPQHF
cdr3_nt: TGTGCCAGCAGAGGCCGGGTTCGCAATCAGCCCCAGCATTTT
v_call: TRBV28
d_call: -
j_call: TRBJ1-5
clone_size: -

cdr3_aa: CASSLPGFTDTQYF
cdr3_nt: TGTGCCAGCAGCCTCCCAGGGTTCACAGATACGCAGTATTTT
v_call: TRBV11-3
d_call: -
j_call: TRBJ2-3
clone_size: -

cdr3_aa: CASEGVSNQPQHF
cdr3_nt: TGTGCCAGCGAAGGGGTTAGCAATCAGCCCCAGCATTTT
v_call: TRBV2
d_call: -
j_call: TRBJ1-5
clone_size: -

cdr3_aa: CASSSRLSSYNEQFF
cdr3_nt: TGCGCCAGCAGCTCTCGCTTGAGCTCCTACAATGAGCAGTTCTTC
v_call: TRBV5-1
d_call: -
j_call: TRBJ2-1
clone_size: few

cdr3_aa: CASSQAERDRDQPQHF
cdr3_nt: TGCGCCAGCAGCCAAGCCGAAAGGGACAGGGATCAGCCCCAGCATTTT
v_call: TRBV4-1
d_call: TRBD1
j_call: TRBJ1-5
clone_size: -

cdr3_aa: CATSRDPLVGNQPQHF
cdr3_nt: TGTGCCACCAGCAGAGATCCCCTAGTGGGCAATCAGCCCCAGCATTTT
v_call: TRBV15
d_call: -
j_call: TRBJ1-5
clone_size: -

cdr3_aa: CASSRTQGDDEAFF
cdr3_nt: TGTGCCAGCAGTCGGACCCAGGGGGACGACGAGGCTTTCTTT
v_call: TRBV28
d_call: TRBD1
j_call: TRBJ1-1
clone_size: -

cdr3_aa: CASSQGQAENTEAFF
cdr3_nt: TGTGCCAGCAGCCAAGGTCAGGCCGAGAACACTGAAGCTTTCTTT
v_call: TRBV4-2
d_call: -
j_call: TRBJ1-1
clone_size: -

cdr3_aa: CASGIGQGQTNEKLFF
cdr3_nt: TGCGCCAGCGGAATCGGACAGGGGCAAACTAATGAAAAACTGTTTTTT
v_call: TRBV5-1
d_call: TRBD1
j_call: TRBJ1-4
clone_size: -

cdr3_aa: CASRLPGTGYDNYGYTF
cdr3_nt: TGTGCCAGCAGATTGCCCGGGACAGGTTATGATAACTATGGCTACACCTTC
v_call: TRBV2
d_call: TRBD1
j_call: TRBJ1-2
clone_size: -

cdr3_aa: CASSLGGQGGYTGELFF
cdr3_nt: TGTGCCAGCAGCTTAGGGGGACAGGGTGGTTACACCGGGGAGCTGTTTTTT
v_call: TRBV11-2
d_call: TRBD1
j_call: TRBJ2-2
clone_size: -

cdr3_aa: CASRVRDTEAFF
cdr3_nt: TGTGCCAGCAGGGTGCGGGACACTGAAGCTTTCTTT
v_call: TRBV28
d_call: -
j_call: TRBJ1-1
clone_size: -

cdr3_aa: CASSPYLDRGSNGNQPQHF
cdr3_nt: TGTGCCAGCAGTCCGTATCTCGACAGGGGTTCTAATGGCAATCAGCCCCAGCATTTT
v_call: TRBV6-6
d_call: TRBD1
j_call: TRBJ1-5
clone_size: -

cdr3_aa: CASSLQGAGGPQHF
cdr3_nt: TGTGCCAGCAGCTTGCAGGGAGCAGGGGGACCCCAGCATTTT
v_call: TRBV5-6
d_call: TRBD1
j_call: TRBJ1-5
clone_size: -